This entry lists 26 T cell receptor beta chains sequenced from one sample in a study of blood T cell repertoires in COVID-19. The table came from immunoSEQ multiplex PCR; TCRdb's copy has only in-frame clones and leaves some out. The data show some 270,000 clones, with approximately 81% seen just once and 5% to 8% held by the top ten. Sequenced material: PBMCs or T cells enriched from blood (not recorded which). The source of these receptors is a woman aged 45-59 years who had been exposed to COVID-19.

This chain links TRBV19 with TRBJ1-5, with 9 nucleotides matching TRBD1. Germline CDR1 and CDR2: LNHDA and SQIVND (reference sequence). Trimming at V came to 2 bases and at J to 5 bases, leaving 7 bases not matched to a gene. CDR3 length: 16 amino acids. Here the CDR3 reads CASSILLGTGHQPQHF. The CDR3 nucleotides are TGTGCCAGTAGTATACTCCTAGGGACAGGGCATCAGCCCCAGCATTTT.

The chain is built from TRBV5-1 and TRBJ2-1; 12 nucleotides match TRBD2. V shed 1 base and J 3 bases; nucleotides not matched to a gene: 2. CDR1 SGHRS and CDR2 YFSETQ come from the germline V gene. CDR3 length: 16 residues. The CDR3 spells CASSLRLAGVYNEQFF. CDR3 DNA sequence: TGCGCCAGCAGCTTGAGACTAGCGGGGGTCTACAATGAGCAGTTCTTC.

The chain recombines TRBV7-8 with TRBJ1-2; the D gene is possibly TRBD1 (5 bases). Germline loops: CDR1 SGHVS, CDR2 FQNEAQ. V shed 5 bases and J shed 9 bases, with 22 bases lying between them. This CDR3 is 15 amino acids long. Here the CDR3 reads CASSREARGGHRYTF. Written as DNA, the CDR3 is TGTGCCAGCAGCCGAGAGGCGAGGGGAGGTCATCGCTACACCTTC.

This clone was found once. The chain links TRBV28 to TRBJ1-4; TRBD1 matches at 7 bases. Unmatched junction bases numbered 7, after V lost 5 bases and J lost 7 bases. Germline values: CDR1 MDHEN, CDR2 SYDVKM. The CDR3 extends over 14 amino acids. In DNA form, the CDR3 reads TGTGCCAGCAGTCCGCCGACAGGGCGTGAAAAACTGTTTTTT. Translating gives CASSPPTGREKLFF.

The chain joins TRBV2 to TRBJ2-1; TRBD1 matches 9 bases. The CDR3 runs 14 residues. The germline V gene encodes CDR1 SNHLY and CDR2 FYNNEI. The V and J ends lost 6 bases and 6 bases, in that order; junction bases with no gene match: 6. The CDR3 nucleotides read TGTGCCAGCAGCTTGGACAGGGGTGTCAATGAGCAGTTCTTC. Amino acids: CASSLDRGVNEQFF.

CDR3 amino acids: CASSSGQFSYEQYF. CDR3 DNA: TGTGCCAGCAGCTCGGGACAGTTTTCCTACGAGCAGTACTTC. V usage is TRBV9 and J usage is TRBJ2-7, with TRBD1 matching 7 bases. V shed 4 bases and J 1 base; nucleotides not matched to a gene: 5. CDR3 length: 14 amino acids. Germline assignment: CDR1 SGDLS and CDR2 YYNGEE.

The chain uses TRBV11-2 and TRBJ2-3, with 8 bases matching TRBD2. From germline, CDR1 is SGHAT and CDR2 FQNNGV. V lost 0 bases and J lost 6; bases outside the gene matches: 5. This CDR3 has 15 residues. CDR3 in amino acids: CASSLDGASGDTQYF. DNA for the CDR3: TGTGCCAGCAGCTTAGATGGGGCTAGCGGGGATACGCAGTATTTT. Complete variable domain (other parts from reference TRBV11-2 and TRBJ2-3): EAGVAQSPRYKIIEKRQSVAFWCNPISGHATLYWYQQILGQGPKLLIQFQNNGVVDDSQLPKDRFSAERLKGVDSTLKIQPAKLEDSAVYLCASSLDGASGDTQYFGPGTRLTVL.

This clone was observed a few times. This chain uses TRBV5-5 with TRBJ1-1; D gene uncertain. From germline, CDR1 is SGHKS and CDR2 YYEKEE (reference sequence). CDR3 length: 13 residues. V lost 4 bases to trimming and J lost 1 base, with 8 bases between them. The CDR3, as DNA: TGTGCCAGCAGCCTAAACCGGAACACTGAAGCTTTCTTT. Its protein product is CASSLNRNTEAFF.

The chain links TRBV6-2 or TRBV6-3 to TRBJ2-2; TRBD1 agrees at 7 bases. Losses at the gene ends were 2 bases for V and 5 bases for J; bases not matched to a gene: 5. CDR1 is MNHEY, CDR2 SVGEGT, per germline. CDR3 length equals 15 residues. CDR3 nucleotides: TGTGCCAGCAGTTACCCGACAGGGATTACCGGGGAGCTGTTTTTT. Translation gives CASSYPTGITGELFF.

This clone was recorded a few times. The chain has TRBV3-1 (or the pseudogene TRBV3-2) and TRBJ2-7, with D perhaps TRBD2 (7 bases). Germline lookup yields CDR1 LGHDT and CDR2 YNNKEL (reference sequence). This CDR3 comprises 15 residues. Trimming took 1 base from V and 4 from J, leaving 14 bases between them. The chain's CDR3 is CASSQAPGGLYEQYF. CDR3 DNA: TGTGCCAGCAGCCAAGCCCCGGGGGGCCTTTACGAGCAGTACTTC.

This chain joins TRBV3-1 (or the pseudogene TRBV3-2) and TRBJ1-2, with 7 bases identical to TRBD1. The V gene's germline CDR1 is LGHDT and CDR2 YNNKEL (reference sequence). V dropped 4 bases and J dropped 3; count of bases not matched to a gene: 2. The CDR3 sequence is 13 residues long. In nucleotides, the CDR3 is TGTGCCAGCAGCCCCAGGGGGGACTATGGCTACACCTTC. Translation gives CASSPRGDYGYTF.

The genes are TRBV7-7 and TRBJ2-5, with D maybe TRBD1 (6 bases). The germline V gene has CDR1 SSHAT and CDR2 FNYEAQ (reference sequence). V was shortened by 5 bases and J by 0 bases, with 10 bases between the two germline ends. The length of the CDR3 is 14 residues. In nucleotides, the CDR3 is TGTGCCAGCAGCCCAGGGACAAACCAAGAGACCCAGTACTTC. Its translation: CASSPGTNQETQYF.

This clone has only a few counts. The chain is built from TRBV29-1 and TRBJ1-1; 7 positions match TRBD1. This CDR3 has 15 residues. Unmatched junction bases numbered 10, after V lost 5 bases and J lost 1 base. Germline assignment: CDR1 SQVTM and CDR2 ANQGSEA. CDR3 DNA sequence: TGCAGCGTTTACTCCCCGACAGGGAAGAACACTGAAGCTTTCTTT. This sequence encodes CSVYSPTGKNTEAFF.

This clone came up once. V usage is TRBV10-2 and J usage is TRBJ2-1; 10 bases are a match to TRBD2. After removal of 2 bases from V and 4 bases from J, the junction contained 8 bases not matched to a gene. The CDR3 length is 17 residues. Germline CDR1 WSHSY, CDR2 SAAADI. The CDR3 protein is CASSEGRKRGGYNEQFF. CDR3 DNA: TGCGCCAGCAGTGAGGGGAGGAAGCGGGGGGGGTACAATGAGCAGTTCTTC.

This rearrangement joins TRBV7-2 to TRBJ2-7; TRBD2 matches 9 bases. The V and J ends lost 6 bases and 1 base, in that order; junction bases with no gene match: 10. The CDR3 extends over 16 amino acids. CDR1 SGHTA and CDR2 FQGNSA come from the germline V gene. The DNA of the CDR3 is TGTGCCAGCAGTCGTACCGGGACTAGCCGTTCCTACGAGCAGTACTTC. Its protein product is CASSRTGTSRSYEQYF.

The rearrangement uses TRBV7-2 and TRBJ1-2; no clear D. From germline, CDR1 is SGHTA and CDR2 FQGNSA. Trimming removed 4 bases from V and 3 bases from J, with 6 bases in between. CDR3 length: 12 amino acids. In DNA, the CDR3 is TGTGCCAGCAGCTCTACGGACTATGGCTACACCTTC. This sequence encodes CASSSTDYGYTF.

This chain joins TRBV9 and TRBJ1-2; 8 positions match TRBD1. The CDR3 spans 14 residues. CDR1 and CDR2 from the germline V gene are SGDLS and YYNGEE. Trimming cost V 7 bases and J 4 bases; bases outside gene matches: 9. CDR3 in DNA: TGTGCCAGCTCTAAGGGACAGGACACCTATGGCTACACCTTC. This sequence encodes CASSKGQDTYGYTF.

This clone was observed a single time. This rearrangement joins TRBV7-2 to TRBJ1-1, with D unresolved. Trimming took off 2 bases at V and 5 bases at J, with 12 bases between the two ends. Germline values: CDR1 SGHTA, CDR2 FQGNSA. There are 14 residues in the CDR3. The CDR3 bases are TGTGCCAGCAGCTTAAACTGGGAGAGAACTGAAGCTTTCTTT. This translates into CASSLNWERTEAFF.

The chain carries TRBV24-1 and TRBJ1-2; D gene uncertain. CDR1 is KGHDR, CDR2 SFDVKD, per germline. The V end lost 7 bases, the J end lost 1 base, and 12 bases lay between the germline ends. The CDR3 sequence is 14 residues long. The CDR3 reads CATSLGGLNYGYTF. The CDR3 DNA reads TGTGCCACCAGCCTCGGAGGGCTTAACTATGGCTACACCTTC.

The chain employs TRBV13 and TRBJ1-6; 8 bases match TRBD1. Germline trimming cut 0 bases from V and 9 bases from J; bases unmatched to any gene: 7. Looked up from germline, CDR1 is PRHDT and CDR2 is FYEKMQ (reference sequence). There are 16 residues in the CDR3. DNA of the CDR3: TGTGCCAGCAGCTTAGGGACAGGGGTCGCAAGTTCACCCCTCCACTTT. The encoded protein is CASSLGTGVASSPLHF. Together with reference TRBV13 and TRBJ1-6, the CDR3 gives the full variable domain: AAGVIQSPRHLIKEKRETATLKCYPIPRHDTVYWYQQGPGQDPQFLISFYEKMQSDKGSIPDRFSAQQFSDYHSELNMSSLELGDSALYFCASSLGTGVASSPLHFGNGTRLTVT.

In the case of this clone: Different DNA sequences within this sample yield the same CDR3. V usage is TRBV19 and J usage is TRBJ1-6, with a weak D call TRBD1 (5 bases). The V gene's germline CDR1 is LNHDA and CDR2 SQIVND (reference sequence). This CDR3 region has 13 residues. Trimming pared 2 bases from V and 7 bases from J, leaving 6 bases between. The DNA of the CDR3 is TGTGCCAGTAGTATACGGGGGAATTCACCCCTCCACTTT. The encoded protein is CASSIRGNSPLHF.

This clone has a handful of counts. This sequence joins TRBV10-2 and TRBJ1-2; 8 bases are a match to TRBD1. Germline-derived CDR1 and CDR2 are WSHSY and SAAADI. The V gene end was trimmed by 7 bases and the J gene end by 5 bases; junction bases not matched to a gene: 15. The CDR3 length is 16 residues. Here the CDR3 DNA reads TGCGCCAGCACTGCTCCATCAGGGGGCGCATCGTATGGCTACACCTTC. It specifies CASTAPSGGASYGYTF.

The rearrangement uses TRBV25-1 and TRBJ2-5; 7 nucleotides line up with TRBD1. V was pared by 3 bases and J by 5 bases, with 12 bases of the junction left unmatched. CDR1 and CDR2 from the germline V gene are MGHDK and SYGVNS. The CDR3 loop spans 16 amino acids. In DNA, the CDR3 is TGTGCCAGCAGTGATCCGACGGACAGGCCGCGGGAGACCCAGTACTTC. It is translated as CASSDPTDRPRETQYF.

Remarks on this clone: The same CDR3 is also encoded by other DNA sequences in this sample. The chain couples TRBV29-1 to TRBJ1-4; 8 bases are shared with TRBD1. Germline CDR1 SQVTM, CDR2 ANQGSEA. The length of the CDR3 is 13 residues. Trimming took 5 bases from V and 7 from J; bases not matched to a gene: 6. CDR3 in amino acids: CSVKDRVAEKLFF. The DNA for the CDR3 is TGCAGCGTTAAGGACAGGGTGGCTGAAAAACTGTTTTTT.

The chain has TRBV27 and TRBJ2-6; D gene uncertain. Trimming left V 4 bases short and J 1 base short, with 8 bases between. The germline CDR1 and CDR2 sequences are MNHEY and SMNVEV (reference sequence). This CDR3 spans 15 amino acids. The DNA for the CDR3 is TGTGCCAGCAGTTCTCTCCCGTCTGGGGCCAACGTCCTGACTTTC. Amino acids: CASSSLPSGANVLTF.

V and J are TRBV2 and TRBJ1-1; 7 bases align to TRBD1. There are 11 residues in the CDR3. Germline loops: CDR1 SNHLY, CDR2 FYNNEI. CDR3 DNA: TGTGTGAGACAGGGGAACACTGAAGCTTTCTTT. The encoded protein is CVRQGNTEAFF.